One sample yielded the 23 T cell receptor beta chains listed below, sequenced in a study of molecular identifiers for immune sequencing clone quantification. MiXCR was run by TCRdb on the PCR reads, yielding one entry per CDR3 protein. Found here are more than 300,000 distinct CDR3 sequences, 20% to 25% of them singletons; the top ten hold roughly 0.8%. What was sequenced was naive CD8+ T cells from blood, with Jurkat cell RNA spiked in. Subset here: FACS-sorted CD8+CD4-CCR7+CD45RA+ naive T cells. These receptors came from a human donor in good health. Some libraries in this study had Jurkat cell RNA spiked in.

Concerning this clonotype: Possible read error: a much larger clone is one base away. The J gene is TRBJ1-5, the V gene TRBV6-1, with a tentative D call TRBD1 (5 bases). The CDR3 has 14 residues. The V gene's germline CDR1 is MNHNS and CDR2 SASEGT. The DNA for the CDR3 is TGTGCCAGCAGTGGTGGGACGGGCAATCAGCCCCGGCATTTT. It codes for CASSGGTGNQPRHF.

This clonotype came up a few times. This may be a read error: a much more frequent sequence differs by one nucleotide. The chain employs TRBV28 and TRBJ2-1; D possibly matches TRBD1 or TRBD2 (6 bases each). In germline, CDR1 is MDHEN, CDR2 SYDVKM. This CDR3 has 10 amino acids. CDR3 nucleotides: TGTGTCAGCACGGGGGCCGAGCAGTTCTTC. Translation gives CVSTGAEQFF.

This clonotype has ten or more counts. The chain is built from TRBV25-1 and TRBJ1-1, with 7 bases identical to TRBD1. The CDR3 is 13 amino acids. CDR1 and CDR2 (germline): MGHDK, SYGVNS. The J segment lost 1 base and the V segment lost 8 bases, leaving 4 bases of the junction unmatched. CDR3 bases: TGTGCCAGCGCACAGGGGACGAACACTGAAGCTTTCTTT. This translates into CASAQGTNTEAFF.

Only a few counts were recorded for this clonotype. CDR3 loop: CASGVPGLAGPRNTGELFF. DNA of the CDR3: TGTGCCAGCGGGGTTCCGGGACTAGCGGGGCCACGTAACACCGGGGAGCTGTTTTTT. This chain uses TRBV3-1 with TRBJ2-2; TRBD2 agrees at 13 bases. Germline CDR1 is LGHDT and CDR2 is YNNKEL (reference sequence). V dropped 8 bases and J dropped 2; count of bases not matched to a gene: 14. This CDR3 has 19 residues. The full variable domain, rest sourced from reference TRBV3-1 and TRBJ2-2, is DTAVSQTPKYLVTQMGNDKSIKCEQNLGHDTMYWYKQDSKKFLKIMFSYNNKELIINETVPNRFSPKSPDKAHLNLHINSLELGDSAVYFCASGVPGLAGPRNTGELFFGEGSRLTVL.

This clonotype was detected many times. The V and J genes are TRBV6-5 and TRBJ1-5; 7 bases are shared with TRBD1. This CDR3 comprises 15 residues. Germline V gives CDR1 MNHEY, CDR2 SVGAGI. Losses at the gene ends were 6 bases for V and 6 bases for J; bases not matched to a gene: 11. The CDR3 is CASSHGPQGGQPQHF. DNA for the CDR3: TGTGCCAGCAGCCACGGGCCCCAGGGGGGTCAGCCCCAGCATTTT.

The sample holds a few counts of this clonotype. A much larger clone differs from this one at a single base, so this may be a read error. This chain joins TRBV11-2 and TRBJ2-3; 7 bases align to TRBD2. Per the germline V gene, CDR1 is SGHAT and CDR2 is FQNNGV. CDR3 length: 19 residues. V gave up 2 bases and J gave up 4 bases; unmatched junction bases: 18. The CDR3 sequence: CASSLSAALAEEVSDTQYF. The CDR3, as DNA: TGTGCCAGCAGCTTATCGGCAGCTCTAGCGGAAGAGGTGTCAGATACGCAGTATTTT.

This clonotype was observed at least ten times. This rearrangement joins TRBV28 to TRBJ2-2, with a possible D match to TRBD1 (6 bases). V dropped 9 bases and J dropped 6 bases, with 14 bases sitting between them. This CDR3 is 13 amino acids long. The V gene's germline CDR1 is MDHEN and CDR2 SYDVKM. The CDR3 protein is CASHRDISGELFF. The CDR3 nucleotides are TGTGCCAGTCACAGGGACATTTCCGGGGAGCTGTTTTTT.

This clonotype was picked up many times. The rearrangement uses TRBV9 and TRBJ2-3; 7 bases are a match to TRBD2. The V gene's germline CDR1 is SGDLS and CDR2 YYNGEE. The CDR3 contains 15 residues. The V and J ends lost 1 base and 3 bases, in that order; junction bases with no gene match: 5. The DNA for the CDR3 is TGTGCCAGCAGCGTAACGGCTAGCGGTACAGATACGCAGTATTTT. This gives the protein CASSVTASGTDTQYF.

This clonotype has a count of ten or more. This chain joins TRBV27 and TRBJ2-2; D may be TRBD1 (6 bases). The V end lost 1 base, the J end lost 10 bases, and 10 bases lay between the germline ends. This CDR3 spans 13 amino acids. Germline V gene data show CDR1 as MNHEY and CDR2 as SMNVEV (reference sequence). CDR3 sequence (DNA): TGTGCCAGCAGTTTATTTCGACAGGCGGAGCTGTTTTTT. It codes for CASSLFRQAELFF.

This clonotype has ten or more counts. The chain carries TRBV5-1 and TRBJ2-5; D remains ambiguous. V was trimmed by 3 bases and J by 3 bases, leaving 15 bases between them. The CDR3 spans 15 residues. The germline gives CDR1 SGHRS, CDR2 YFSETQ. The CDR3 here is CASSSYGYTEETQYF. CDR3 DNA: TGCGCCAGCAGCTCATACGGCTACACGGAAGAGACCCAGTACTTC. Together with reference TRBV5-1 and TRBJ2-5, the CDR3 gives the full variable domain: KAGVTQTPRYLIKTRGQQVTLSCSPISGHRSVSWYQQTPGQGLQFLFEYFSETQRNKGNFPGRFSGRQFSNSRSEMNVSTLELGDSALYLCASSSYGYTEETQYFGPGTRLLVL.

The CDR3 coding sequence is TGTGCCAGCAGTATGGCTAGCGGGGGCACAGATACGCAGTATTTT. Its protein product is CASSMASGGTDTQYF. The genes are TRBV6-2 or TRBV6-3 and TRBJ2-3, with TRBD2 matching over 9 bases. Unmatched junction bases numbered 4, after V lost 5 bases and J lost 1 base. Per the germline V gene, CDR1 is MNHEY and CDR2 is SVGEGT. CDR3 length: 15 amino acids.

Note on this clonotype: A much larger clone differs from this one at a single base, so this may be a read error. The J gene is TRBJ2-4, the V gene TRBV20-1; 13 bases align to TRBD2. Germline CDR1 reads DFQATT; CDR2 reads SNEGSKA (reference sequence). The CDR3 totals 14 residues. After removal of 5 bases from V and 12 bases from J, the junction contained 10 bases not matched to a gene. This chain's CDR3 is CSAGLAGAPYTQYF. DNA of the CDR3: TGCAGTGCTGGACTAGCGGGAGCCCCATACACTCAGTACTTC.

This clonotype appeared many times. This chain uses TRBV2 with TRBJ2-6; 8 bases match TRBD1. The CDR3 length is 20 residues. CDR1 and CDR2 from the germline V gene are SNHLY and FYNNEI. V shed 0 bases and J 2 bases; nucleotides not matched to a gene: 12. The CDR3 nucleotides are TGTGCCAGCAGTGAAGCGCTGTGGACAGGGAAAAATGCTGGGGCCAACGTCCTGACTTTC. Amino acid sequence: CASSEALWTGKNAGANVLTF.

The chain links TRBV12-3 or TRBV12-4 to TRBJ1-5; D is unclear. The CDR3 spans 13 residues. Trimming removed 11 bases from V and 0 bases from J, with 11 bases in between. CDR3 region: CASVENSNQPQHF. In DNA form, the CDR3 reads TGTGCCTCGGTGGAAAATAGCAATCAGCCCCAGCATTTT.

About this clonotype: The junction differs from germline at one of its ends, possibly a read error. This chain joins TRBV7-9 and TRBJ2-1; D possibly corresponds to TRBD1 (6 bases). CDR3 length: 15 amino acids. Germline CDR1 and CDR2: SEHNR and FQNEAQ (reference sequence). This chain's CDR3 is CAGSTLGQGVNEQFF. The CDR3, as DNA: TGTGCCGGCAGCACTCTGGGACAAGGGGTCAATGAGCAGTTCTTC.

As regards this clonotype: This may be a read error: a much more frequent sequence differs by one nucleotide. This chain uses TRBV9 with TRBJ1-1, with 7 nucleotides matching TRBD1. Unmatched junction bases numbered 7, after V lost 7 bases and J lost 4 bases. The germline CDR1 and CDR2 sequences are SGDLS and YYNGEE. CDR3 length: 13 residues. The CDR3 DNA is TGTGCCAGCGGAACAGGGGTGAGCACTGAAGCTTTCTTT. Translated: CASGTGVSTEAFF. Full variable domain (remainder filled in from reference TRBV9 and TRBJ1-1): DSGVTQTPKHLITATGQRVTLRCSPRSGDLSVYWYQQSLDQGLQFLIQYYNGEERAKGNILERFSAQQFPDLHSELNLSSLELGDSALYFCASGTGVSTEAFFGQGTRLTVV.

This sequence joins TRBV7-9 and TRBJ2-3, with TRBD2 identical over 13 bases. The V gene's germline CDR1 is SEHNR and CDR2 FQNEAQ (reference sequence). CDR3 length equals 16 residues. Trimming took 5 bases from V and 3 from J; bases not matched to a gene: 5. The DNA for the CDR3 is TGTGCCAGCAGCCCGACTAGCGGGGGGAGTACAGATACGCAGTATTTT. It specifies CASSPTSGGSTDTQYF.

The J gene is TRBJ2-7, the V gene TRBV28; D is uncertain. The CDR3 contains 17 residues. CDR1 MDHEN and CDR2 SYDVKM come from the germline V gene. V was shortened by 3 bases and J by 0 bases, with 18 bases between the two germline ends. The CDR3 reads CASSLLGEAYNSYEQYF. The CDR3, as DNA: TGTGCCAGCAGTTTGCTTGGGGAAGCGTACAACTCCTACGAGCAGTACTTC.

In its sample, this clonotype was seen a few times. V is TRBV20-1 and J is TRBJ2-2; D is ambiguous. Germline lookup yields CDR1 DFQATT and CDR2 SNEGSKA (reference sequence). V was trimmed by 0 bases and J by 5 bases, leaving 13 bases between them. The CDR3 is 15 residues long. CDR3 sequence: CSARDLGLSTGELFF. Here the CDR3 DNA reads TGCAGTGCTAGAGATCTGGGTTTGTCGACCGGGGAGCTGTTTTTT.

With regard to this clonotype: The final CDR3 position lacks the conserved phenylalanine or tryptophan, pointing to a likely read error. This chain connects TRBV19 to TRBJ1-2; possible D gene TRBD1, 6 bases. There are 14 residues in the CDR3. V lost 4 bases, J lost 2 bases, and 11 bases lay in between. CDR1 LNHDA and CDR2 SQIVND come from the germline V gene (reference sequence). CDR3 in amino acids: CASSTRTANYGYTL. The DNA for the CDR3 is TGTGCCAGTAGTACCCGGACAGCCAACTATGGCTACACCCTC.

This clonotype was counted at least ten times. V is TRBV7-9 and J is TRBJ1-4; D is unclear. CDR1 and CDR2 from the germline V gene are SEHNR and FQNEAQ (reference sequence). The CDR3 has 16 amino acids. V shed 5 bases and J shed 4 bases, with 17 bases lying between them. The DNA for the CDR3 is TGTGCCAGCAGCAAGATTAGCCCGTCAGATAATGAAAAACTGTTTTTT. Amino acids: CASSKISPSDNEKLFF.

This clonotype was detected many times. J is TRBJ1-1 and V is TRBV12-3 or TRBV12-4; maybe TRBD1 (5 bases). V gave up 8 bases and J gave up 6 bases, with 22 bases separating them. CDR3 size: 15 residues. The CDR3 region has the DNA TGTGCCAGCGAGCTCCGAGGCAGGGCAGGTGCTGAAGCTTTCTTT. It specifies CASELRGRAGAEAFF.

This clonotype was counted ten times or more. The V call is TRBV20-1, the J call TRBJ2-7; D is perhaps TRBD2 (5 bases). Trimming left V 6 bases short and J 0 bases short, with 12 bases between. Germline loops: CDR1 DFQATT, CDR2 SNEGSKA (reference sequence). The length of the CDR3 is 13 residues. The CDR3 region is CSARDPLSYEQYF. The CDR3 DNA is TGCAGTGCGAGGGATCCGCTCTCCTACGAGCAGTACTTC.